This T cell receptor beta chain emerged from a study of shared clonotypes between healthy human individuals (dated by TCRdb to 2019 to 2021). About the investigation overall: The cohort included three men and a couple of women between 18 and 49 years of age. Per donor, three plates each were used for CD4 naive and CD4 memory, two for CD8 naive, and one for CD8 memory. To estimate repertoire size and how much clonotypes are shared between individuals, the study performed deep sequencing of blood TCR repertoires from 4 to 6 healthy adults. To increase sequencing depth and limit assay-specific biases, TCR repertoire library preparation and sequencing were carried out by different laboratories using diverse techniques. Per donor, leukapheresis produced somewhere between about 0.94 and 9 billion PBMCs.

TCR CDR3 regions were amplified from genomic DNA by multiplex PCR using the deep immunoSEQ assay. Genomic DNA extracted from each cell subset was distributed evenly over all wells of several immunoSEQ 96-well plates, and each plate served as one replicate. Each replicate PCR for sorted subsets received around 200 ng genomic DNA, equal to tens of thousands of T cell genomes. Purified libraries were measured with a Qubit 3.0 fluorometer, size-checked on a Bioanalyzer 2100, and measured again with the KAPA Library Quantification kit. A separate single-read 150-cycle Illumina NextSeq 550 flow cell was used to sequence each immunoSEQ 96-well plate. Concerning the study's data processing: Because the immunoSEQ output held only junctional sequences and lacked quality scores, the filtering could not match the filtering applied to full-length reads. To assign V/J genes and CDR3, sequences were annotated using PyIR, a Python wrapper for IgBLAST v1.9, with IMGT germline references. Reads were removed for weak V/J assignments (E-value above 1e-6), missing CDR3, stop codons, out-of-frame junctions, or ambiguous translated residues. A V3J clonotype was defined by an identical inferred V gene, J gene, and CDR3 amino acid sequence. Percentage overlap between repertoires was calculated by dividing the number of shared unique clonotypes by the size of the smaller repertoire. RTK rarefaction, the Chao1 estimator, and Recon v2.1 estimates of unobserved clonotypes were used to assess repertoire richness. Generation probabilities were computed with OLGA for all TCRbeta clonotypes obtained by the gDNA method from a handful of donors. Here the immuneACCESS table is served through TCRdb, limited to in-frame sequences with V and J called. Missing clones are a known gap in these copies; in checked studies unresolved V genes cover under half, and the rest lacks a known reason. V and J calls and clone size are copied from that table; D and trimming were computed from the DNA. Counted in this sample were 550,000 to 800,000 clones; about 92% of them appeared once. The top ten hold 30% to 35% of the sample.

Reading from cysteine to phenylalanine, the CDR3 counts 13 amino acids. CDR3 DNA is the only sequence kept; it has 39 bases, read in frame from the first base. At the junction V is shortened by 5 bases and J by 4 bases, with 11 bases in between. CDR1 and CDR2 (MNHEY, SVGAGI) derive from the germline V gene. About this clone: No cognate antigen has been identified for it. No base quality values were provided; no much bigger clone lies one nucleotide off.

Beyond this particular receptor, the publication reports: Larger estimated clonotype richness was generally found for naive subsets than for memory subsets. Rarefaction of sorted-subset datasets indicated incomplete sequencing despite the large sequencing depth. Sharing across a few donors was observed for about 5% of naive CD4, 3% to 3.5% of naive CD8, 2% to 2.5% of memory CD4, and about 0.38% of memory CD8 clonotypes. Pairwise subsampling led to the expectation that sequencing depth would affect the degree of clonotype sharing among donors. The genetic and exposure-history diversity represented was limited by the small number of donors. Only blood was sampled, and tissue TCR repertoires likely differ from those in blood. Higher generation probabilities were observed for clonotypes shared by all four sorted-subset donors than for non-shared clonotypes.

Healthy HIV-negative adults with no recently reported acute infections or vaccinations were included as donors. Every donor was a Caucasian adult living in Nashville, Tennessee, USA. CD8 memory samples combined magnetically selected CD45RO+ cells with CCR7-negative CD45RA+ effector memory (TemRA) cells. After blood collection by leukapheresis, PBMCs were isolated using Ficoll-Histopaque density gradient centrifugation and then cryopreserved in the vapor phase of liquid nitrogen. Analytical flow cytometry was used to check the purity and quantity of every magnetically sorted T cell population. Genomic DNA was isolated from each sorted fraction and quantified by UV absorbance on a Nanodrop 2000c.

The clonotype originates from a man between 18 and 29 years old in good health. Some clones in this sample may be carry-over from other donors' samples. The chain couples TRBV6-5 to TRBJ1-1; the D region possibly corresponds to TRBD1 (5 bases align). The sequenced sample consisted of memory CD8+ T cells from PBMCs. The cell subset or site label of this sample denotes: CD45RO+ cells pooled with CCR7-negative TemRA cells. The nucleotides read TGTGCCAGCAGTAATGGGGGTTTCACTGAAGCTTTCTTT. Its coded protein is CASSNGGFTEAFF.